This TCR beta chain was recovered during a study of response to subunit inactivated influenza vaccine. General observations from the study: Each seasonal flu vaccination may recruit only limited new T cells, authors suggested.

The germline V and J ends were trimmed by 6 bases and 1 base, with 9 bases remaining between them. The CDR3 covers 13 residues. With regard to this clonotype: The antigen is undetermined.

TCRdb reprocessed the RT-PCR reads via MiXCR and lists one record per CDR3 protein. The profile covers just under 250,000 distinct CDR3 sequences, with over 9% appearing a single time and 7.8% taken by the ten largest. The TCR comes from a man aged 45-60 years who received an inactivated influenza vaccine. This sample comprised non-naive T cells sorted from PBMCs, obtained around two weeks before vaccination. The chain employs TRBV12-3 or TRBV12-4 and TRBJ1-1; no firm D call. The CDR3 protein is CASRIRENTEAFF. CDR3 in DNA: TGTGCCAGCAGAATCCGGGAGAACACTGAAGCTTTCTTT.